This passage covers 8 T cell receptor beta chains from one sample sequenced in a study of blood T cell repertoires in COVID-19. Clones were read by immunoSEQ multiplex PCR, and TCRdb kept only the in-frame ones, dropping some. The sample has 250,000 to 300,000 clones, roughly 86% seen once. Sequenced sample: PBMCs or T cells enriched from blood (not recorded which). These receptors were collected from a woman aged 25 to 39 who had recovered from COVID-19.

The rearrangement joins TRBV15 to TRBJ2-7; TRBD2 agrees at 8 bases. The J segment lost 7 bases and the V segment lost 8 bases, leaving 13 bases of the junction unmatched. Germline V CDR1 and CDR2: LNHNV, YYDKDF (reference sequence). This CDR3 contains 14 residues. The CDR3 bases are TGTGCCACCGGGTTCGGGAGGGCCGGGGGGGAGCAGTACTTC. Translation: CATGFGRAGGEQYF. Full variable domain (remainder filled in from reference TRBV15 and TRBJ2-7): DAMVIQNPRYQVTQFGKPVTLSCSQTLNHNVMYWYQQKSSQAPKLLFHYYDKDFNNEADTPDNFQSRRPNTSFCFLDIRSPGLGDTAMYLCATGFGRAGGEQYFGPGTRLTVT.

The chain has TRBV28 and TRBJ1-1; D is possibly TRBD1 (5 bases). The CDR3 extends over 15 amino acids. The V end lost 3 bases, the J end lost 0 bases, and 11 bases lay between the germline ends. Germline CDR1 is MDHEN and CDR2 is SYDVKM. The CDR3 spells CASSFPGTLNTEAFF. The CDR3 DNA reads TGTGCCAGCAGTTTCCCCGGGACTTTGAACACTGAAGCTTTCTTT.

The chain combines TRBV6-5 with TRBJ1-1; no firm D call. Trimming took 8 bases from V and 4 from J, leaving 14 bases between them. The CDR3 length is 13 residues. Germline V gene sequence: CDR1 MNHEY, CDR2 SVGAGI. CDR3 nucleotide sequence: TGTGCCAGCGGCTACTTCGGGGTCACTGAAGCTTTCTTT. As protein: CASGYFGVTEAFF.

The chain carries TRBV15 and TRBJ2-7, with 10 bases fitting TRBD2. This CDR3 is 18 amino acids long. V dropped 3 bases and J dropped 3; count of bases not matched to a gene: 14. CDR1 and CDR2 (germline): LNHNV, YYDKDF (reference sequence). CDR3 sequence reads: CATSSRDSETSGIYEQYF. DNA for the CDR3: TGTGCCACCAGCAGCCGGGACAGTGAAACTAGCGGGATCTACGAGCAGTACTTC.

The chain couples TRBV4-3 to TRBJ2-1, with TRBD1 matching over 10 bases. Looked up from germline, CDR1 is LGHNA and CDR2 is YSLEER. The trim removed 0 bases at V and 12 bases at J, leaving 8 bases unmatched. The CDR3 is 15 amino acids. The CDR3 region has the DNA TGCGCCAGCAGCCAAGACCATTTGGGACAGGGGTCGCAGTTCTTC. As protein: CASSQDHLGQGSQFF.

V gene TRBV7-8 combines with J gene TRBJ1-4; tentative D call: TRBD1 (5 bases). The CDR3 runs 15 residues. V was clipped by 5 bases and J by 0 bases, with 10 bases between them. Looked up from germline, CDR1 is SGHVS and CDR2 is FQNEAQ. CDR3 residues: CASSETGATNEKLFF. DNA for the CDR3: TGTGCCAGCAGCGAAACAGGAGCAACTAATGAAAAACTGTTTTTT.

V and J are TRBV5-6 and TRBJ2-4, with D perhaps matching TRBD2 (6 bases). From germline, CDR1 is SGHDT and CDR2 YYEEEE. This CDR3 is 13 amino acids long. V was cut by 2 bases and J by 8 bases, with 11 bases left in between. CDR3 coding DNA: TGTGCCAGCAGCTTTTGGGGCGGGGACATTCAGTACTTC. It is translated as CASSFWGGDIQYF.

In this sample, this clone turned up a few times. V is TRBV10-1 and J is TRBJ2-6, with a possible D match to TRBD1 (6 bases). Trimming took off 6 bases at V and 3 bases at J, with 12 bases between the two ends. CDR1 and CDR2 from the germline V gene are WNHNN and SYGVQD (reference sequence). The CDR3 consists of 15 residues. DNA for the CDR3: TGCGCCAGCAGCCCAGGGGTTTTTGGGGCCAACGTCCTGACTTTC. Translating it yields CASSPGVFGANVLTF.